Ten or more counts support the clone carrying this T cell receptor beta chain. Its antigen is as yet unknown. RNA transcripts gave rise to amplified TCR beta CDR3 regions. The HTBI set primed first-round TCR CDR3 RT-PCR. TCRdb reprocessed the multiplex PCR reads with MiXCR, giving one entry per CDR3 protein. The repertoire holds about 260,000 distinct CDR3 sequences, with about 20% as singletons. The sample is drawn from a study of T cells in Graves' hyperthyroidism and ophthalmopathy. Study at large: It was at initial diagnosis, before any treatment, that peripheral blood was collected.

This CDR3 has 14 residues. Germline loops: CDR1 SGHRS, CDR2 YFSETQ. V was cut by 0 bases and J by 6 bases, with 10 bases left in between. Notes on the study in general: By a 13 V-J model, ophthalmopathy was set apart from stable hyperthyroidism.

The sequence came from a man aged 25-45 years with Graves' ophthalmopathy. Input material: blood. The V gene is TRBV5-1, the J gene TRBJ2-1; D gene ambiguous. In DNA form, the CDR3 reads TGCGCCAGCAGCTTGGCCGGCGCGCCCAATGAGCAGTTCTTC. As protein: CASSLAGAPNEQFF.